This entry is about one T cell receptor (beta chain). Using RNA transcripts as the source, TCR beta CDR3 regions were amplified. Initially, a first-round RT-PCR of the TCR CDR3 employed the HTBI primer set. TCRdb independently ran MiXCR on the multiplex PCR reads; one entry per CDR3 protein. The sample has about 380,000 distinct CDR3 sequences; approximately 12% are singletons. This entry belongs to a study of T cells in Graves' hyperthyroidism and ophthalmopathy. In patients aged 18 to 65, hyperthyroidism was newly diagnosed, with duration under 2 months. PBMCs came from about 10 ml fresh peripheral blood. The CDR3 length is 15 residues. The ends lost 8 bases at V and 2 bases at J; junction bases unmatched: 11. The germline CDR1 and CDR2 sequences are DFQATT and SNEGSKA (reference sequence).

The TCR sequence derives from a man younger than 40 with Graves' hyperthyroidism that later progressed to Graves' ophthalmopathy. V gene TRBV20-1 combines with J gene TRBJ2-3; 9 bases agree with TRBD1. Sequencing was performed on blood. The CDR3 region is CSPAIRTGATDTQYF. CDR3 coding DNA: TGCAGTCCTGCTATACGGACAGGGGCCACAGATACGCAGTATTTT.